These 18 T cell receptor beta chains came from one sample sequenced in a study of shared clonotypes between healthy human individuals. Profiled with immunoSEQ multiplex PCR; TCRdb holds only in-frame clones, not every one. Here the sample spans a few hundred thousand clones, around three quarters being singletons. The sample comprised PBMCs. The receptors shown here come from a middle-aged woman in good health. Some clones in this sample may be carry-over from other donors' samples.

The V and J genes are TRBV9 and TRBJ2-3; D unresolved. The CDR3 extends over 15 amino acids. Trimming cost V 4 bases and J 1 base, with 13 bases left between them. CDR1 SGDLS and CDR2 YYNGEE come from the germline V gene. CDR3 sequence reads: CASSSYLGGTDTQYF. The CDR3 nucleotides read TGTGCCAGCAGCTCCTACCTAGGAGGCACAGATACGCAGTATTTT. Supplemented by reference TRBV9 and TRBJ2-3, the full variable domain reads DSGVTQTPKHLITATGQRVTLRCSPRSGDLSVYWYQQSLDQGLQFLIQYYNGEERAKGNILERFSAQQFPDLHSELNLSSLELGDSALYFCASSSYLGGTDTQYFGPGTRLTVL.

The chain employs TRBV4-3 and TRBJ2-7; TRBD1 might be the D (6 bases). V was pared by 3 bases and J by 2 bases, with 17 bases between. Per germline, CDR1 LGHNA and CDR2 YSLEER. CDR3 size: 16 residues. CDR3 bases: TGCGCCAGCAGCCACGATACCGGGACAAAAGCCTACGAGCAGTACTTC. Encoded protein: CASSHDTGTKAYEQYF.

This clone was picked up one time. The genes are TRBV11-3 and TRBJ2-1; 7 bases fit TRBD2. The germline gives CDR1 SGHNT, CDR2 YENEEA. The CDR3 covers 16 residues. The V gene end was trimmed by 5 bases and the J gene end by 7 bases; junction bases not matched to a gene: 14. The CDR3 here is CASSLADLAGGNEQFF. The CDR3 nucleotides are TGTGCCAGCAGCCTCGCCGATTTAGCGGGTGGAAATGAGCAGTTCTTC.

This sequence joins TRBV29-1 and TRBJ2-7, with D possibly matching TRBD1 (5 bases). The V and J ends lost 5 bases and 6 bases respectively, with 11 bases between them. The CDR3 is 11 residues long. Germline CDR1 SQVTM, CDR2 ANQGSEA. DNA for the CDR3: TGCAGCGTTATGGACACGATCGAGCAGTACTTC. Its translation: CSVMDTIEQYF.

V usage is TRBV9 and J usage is TRBJ2-5; TRBD2 matches 9 bases. The V gene's germline CDR1 is SGDLS and CDR2 YYNGEE. V lost 0 bases to trimming and J lost 5 bases; unmatched junction nucleotides: 14. This CDR3 comprises 18 residues. CDR3: CASSVAPLIAGVSETQYF. The CDR3 DNA reads as TGTGCCAGCAGCGTAGCACCCCTCATAGCGGGAGTAAGCGAGACCCAGTACTTC.

This chain joins TRBV28 and TRBJ2-2, with 10 positions matching TRBD1. Germline V gene lookup returns CDR1 MDHEN and CDR2 SYDVKM. The CDR3 contains 16 residues. Trimming removed 6 bases from V and 6 bases from J; junction bases left unmatched: 10. CDR3 region: CASRTPGTGEAGELFF. CDR3 nucleotide sequence: TGTGCCAGCAGGACACCCGGGACAGGGGAAGCCGGGGAGCTGTTTTTT.

V gene TRBV6-1 combines with J gene TRBJ2-5; 10 bases align to TRBD1. The CDR3 extends over 14 amino acids. Germline V gene lookup returns CDR1 MNHNS and CDR2 SASEGT. The trim removed 6 bases at V and 3 bases at J, leaving 4 bases unmatched. The CDR3 reads CASRPGTGEETQYF. The CDR3 DNA follows: TGTGCCAGCAGGCCCGGGACAGGGGAAGAGACCCAGTACTTC.

The chain uses TRBV30 and TRBJ2-5, with 7 bases identical to TRBD1. J gave up 5 bases and V 3 bases, and 9 bases lay outside the gene matches. The CDR3 is 14 residues long. CDR1 GTSNPN and CDR2 SVGIG come from the germline V gene (reference sequence). CDR3 nucleotide sequence: TGTGCCTGGAGGTCAGCAGGGGGTAGGGAGACCCAGTACTTC. Translating gives CAWRSAGGRETQYF. Full variable domain (outside the CDR3, taken from reference TRBV30 and TRBJ2-5): SQTIHQWPATLVQPVGSPLSLECTVEGTSNPNLYWYRQAAGRGLQLLFYSVGIGQISSEVPQNLSASRPQDRQFILSSKKLLLSDSGFYLCAWRSAGGRETQYFGPGTRLLVL.

V gene TRBV9 combines with J gene TRBJ1-4; D is perhaps TRBD1 (5 bases). Germline loops: CDR1 SGDLS, CDR2 YYNGEE. Trimming stripped 0 bases from V and 3 bases from J, with 9 bases between. The CDR3 covers 15 residues. The DNA of the CDR3 is TGTGCCAGCAGCGTAGGTAGGGGAGCTAATGAAAAACTGTTTTTT. Protein sequence: CASSVGRGANEKLFF.

V and J are TRBV7-6 and TRBJ1-5; no firm D call. Trimming cost V 6 bases and J 6 bases, with 12 bases left between them. CDR1 and CDR2 (germline): SGHVS, FNYEAQ. There are 13 residues in the CDR3. The CDR3 loop is CASSRSRGQPQHF. Written as DNA, the CDR3 is TGTGCCAGCAGTCGAAGTCGGGGTCAGCCCCAGCATTTT.

The sample holds one count of this clone. This chain connects TRBV7-8 to TRBJ2-1; possible D gene TRBD1, 6 bases. The V gene's germline CDR1 is SGHVS and CDR2 FQNEAQ. The length of the CDR3 is 12 residues. Trimming removed 4 bases from V and 8 bases from J, with 9 bases in between. The CDR3 reads CASSSQGYEQFF. The CDR3 DNA reads TGTGCCAGCAGCTCCCAGGGGTATGAGCAGTTCTTC.

The rearrangement links TRBV5-4 to TRBJ1-2; 9 bases fit TRBD1. Germline assignment: CDR1 SGHNT and CDR2 YYREEE (reference sequence). V was clipped by 5 bases and J by 7 bases; unmatched bases: 9. This CDR3 contains 14 residues. The CDR3 region is CASSYPGQGRGYTF. The CDR3 DNA follows: TGTGCCAGCAGTTATCCGGGACAGGGACGTGGCTACACCTTC. Full variable domain (remainder filled in from reference TRBV5-4 and TRBJ1-2): ETGVTQSPTHLIKTRGQQVTLRCSSQSGHNTVSWYQQALGQGPQFIFQYYREEENGRGNFPPRFSGLQFPNYSSELNVNALELDDSALYLCASSYPGQGRGYTFGSGTRLTVV.

This chain connects TRBV18 to TRBJ2-1; 11 bases fit TRBD2. There are 17 residues in the CDR3. J lost 0 bases, V lost 6 bases, and 7 bases had no gene match. Looked up from germline, CDR1 is KGHSH and CDR2 is LQKENI. CDR3 bases: TGTGCCAGCTCCCCCGGGACTAGCGGACACTCCTACAATGAGCAGTTCTTC. Translated, it gives CASSPGTSGHSYNEQFF.

This clone was seen just once. A junction boundary mismatches the germline segment, possibly from a read error. The same CDR3 also results from other DNA sequences found in this sample. The chain is built from TRBV2 and TRBJ1-1; maybe TRBD1 (5 bases). CDR1 is SNHLY, CDR2 FYNNEI, per germline. This CDR3 comprises 13 residues. CDR3 bases: TGTGCCAGCAGTGCGGAGAGAGGGACTGAAGCCTTCTTT. Encoded protein: CASSAERGTEAFF.

With respect to this clone: The same CDR3 can be traced to other DNA sequences in this sample. This chain connects TRBV7-2 to TRBJ1-4; tentatively, D is TRBD1 (6 bases). The CDR3 has 15 residues. V lost 5 bases to trimming and J lost 8 bases, with 18 bases between them. The V gene's germline CDR1 is SGHTA and CDR2 FQGNSA. CDR3 residues: CASSPDSGAGEKLFF. In DNA, the CDR3 is TGTGCCAGCAGCCCCGACTCAGGGGCAGGGGAAAAACTGTTTTTT.

This clone was counted between two and nine times. The V call is TRBV30, the J call TRBJ1-3; 9 nucleotides agree with TRBD1. The V gene's germline CDR1 is GTSNPN and CDR2 SVGIG (reference sequence). This CDR3 has 15 residues. The ends lost 5 bases at V and 2 bases at J; junction bases unmatched: 7. CDR3 in DNA: TGTGCCTGGGCTCAACAGGGGGCCACTGGAAACACCATATATTTT. It yields the protein CAWAQQGATGNTIYF.

The chain is built from TRBV7-2 and TRBJ2-1; 8 nucleotides agree with TRBD2. This CDR3 has 14 residues. Germline lookup yields CDR1 SGHTA and CDR2 FQGNSA. The trim removed 5 bases at V and 4 bases at J, leaving 4 bases unmatched. The CDR3 DNA sequence: TGTGCCAGCAGCCCTTCTAGCGGGTACAATGAGCAGTTCTTC. It specifies CASSPSSGYNEQFF.

This clone came up once. J is TRBJ2-5 and V is TRBV19; D uncertain. CDR1 is LNHDA, CDR2 SQIVND, per germline (reference sequence). V dropped 11 bases and J dropped 9 bases, with 22 bases sitting between them. This CDR3 has 13 amino acids. The CDR3 reads CAPKPGSPVPQYF. CDR3 DNA: TGTGCCCCTAAGCCTGGGTCCCCGGTACCCCAGTACTTC.